This TCR beta chain derives from a study of T cells in Graves' hyperthyroidism and ophthalmopathy. General study results and limits: Ophthalmopathy was told apart from stable hyperthyroidism by a 13 V-J model.

Trimming took 2 bases from V and 0 from J, leaving 7 bases between them. This CDR3 contains 14 residues. Germline V CDR1 and CDR2: MNHNS, SASEGT. Exclusions: uncontrolled infection, other autoimmune disease, pregnancy, lactation. This clonotype was recorded at least ten times. Its antigen is unidentified. Amplified TCR beta CDR3 regions derived from RNA transcripts. An initial round of RT-PCR targeting the TCR CDR3 relied on the HTBI primer set. Each CDR3 protein gets one entry after TCRdb re-called the multiplex PCR reads with MiXCR. The sample carries hundreds of thousands of distinct CDR3 sequences, roughly 15% recorded once.

The genes are TRBV6-1 and TRBJ1-2; D is undetermined. This receptor was taken from a young man with Graves' ophthalmopathy. Sequencing used blood. The chain's CDR3 is CASSEMDSNYGYTF. CDR3 nucleotides: TGTGCCAGCAGTGAAATGGATTCTAACTATGGCTACACCTTC.